The 28 T cell receptor beta chains below were found in one sample sequenced in a study of cytomegalovirus exposure and HLA in healthy donors. Both 60 Vbeta primers and 13 Jbeta primers went into the PCR. Assay: immunoSEQ multiplex PCR; the TCRdb copy retains only in-frame clones and omits some. The sample holds under 100,000 clones, about three quarters seen once. Sequences were obtained from PBMCs. These receptor sequences come from a woman between 50 and 59 years old in good health and CMV-seropositive.

This chain uses TRBV9 with TRBJ2-1; 9 nucleotides line up with TRBD2. CDR1 is SGDLS and CDR2 is YYNGEE in the germline V gene. The CDR3 length is 15 residues. The J segment lost 8 bases and the V segment lost 5 bases, leaving 11 bases of the junction unmatched. CDR3 sequence (DNA): TGTGCCAGCAGTTATAGCGGGAGAGGTGGCGATGAGCAGTTCTTC. Amino acids: CASSYSGRGGDEQFF.

The table lists this clone with a few counts. V usage is TRBV5-1 and J usage is TRBJ2-5; D might be TRBD1 (5 bases). Germline CDR1 reads SGHRS; CDR2 reads YFSETQ. This CDR3 has 13 amino acids. Between the trimmed V and J ends, which lost 0 bases and 3 bases, there was a span of 6 bases. CDR3 region: CASSLGTKETQYF. The CDR3 coding sequence is TGCGCCAGCAGCTTGGGGACAAAAGAGACCCAGTACTTC.

The V call is TRBV5-1, the J call TRBJ2-2; TRBD1 might be the D (6 bases). Germline V gene lookup returns CDR1 SGHRS and CDR2 YFSETQ. V lost 3 bases to trimming and J lost 5 bases, with 14 bases between them. The CDR3 runs to 15 residues. This CDR3 is CASSWLQGDTGELFF. As DNA, the CDR3 is TGCGCCAGCAGCTGGCTACAGGGAGATACCGGGGAGCTGTTTTTT.

The chain joins TRBV5-1 to TRBJ2-3; D is perhaps TRBD2 (6 bases). The CDR3 is made up of 15 amino acids. Trimming cost V 0 bases and J 3 bases, with 11 bases left between them. The germline gives CDR1 SGHRS, CDR2 YFSETQ. CDR3 sequence: CASSLVGSGTDTQYF. CDR3 nucleotides: TGCGCCAGCAGCTTGGTCGGGAGCGGGACAGATACGCAGTATTTT.

The J gene is TRBJ2-7, the V gene TRBV20-1; no clear D. The CDR3 contains 10 residues. Germline CDR1 reads DFQATT; CDR2 reads SNEGSKA (reference sequence). The V and J ends lost 7 bases and 7 bases respectively, with 11 bases between them. The CDR3 loop is CSGSEIEQYF. The CDR3 DNA reads as TGCAGTGGATCTGAGATTGAGCAGTACTTC.

The gene calls are TRBV15 and TRBJ2-1; D unresolved. Germline assignment: CDR1 LNHNV and CDR2 YYDKDF (reference sequence). V was cut by 4 bases and J by 1 base, with 14 bases left in between. CDR3 length: 16 amino acids. The CDR3 reads CATSNPGGMSYNEQFF. DNA of the CDR3: TGTGCCACCAGCAATCCAGGTGGCATGTCCTACAATGAGCAGTTCTTC.

This chain uses TRBV28 with TRBJ1-5; no clear D. Per the germline V gene, CDR1 is MDHEN and CDR2 is SYDVKM. V was cut by 7 bases and J by 2 bases, with 15 bases left in between. The CDR3 runs to 15 residues. Written as DNA, the CDR3 is TGTGCCAGCACCGGTCGAGGGCAGGGCAATCAGCCCCAGCATTTT. Translation gives CASTGRGQGNQPQHF.

V usage is TRBV5-1 and J usage is TRBJ2-7; D gene ambiguous. Germline loops: CDR1 SGHRS, CDR2 YFSETQ. The length of the CDR3 is 14 residues. With 1 base removed from V and 0 bases from J, the gap between germline ends came to 8 bases. The CDR3 DNA reads TGCGCCAGCAGCTTGACCGCGAGCTCCTACGAGCAGTACTTC. Its protein is CASSLTASSYEQYF.

The V gene is TRBV7-6, the J gene TRBJ2-3; D is undetermined. V dropped 5 bases and J dropped 3 bases, with 6 bases sitting between them. This CDR3 comprises 12 residues. Germline CDR1 and CDR2: SGHVS and FNYEAQ. CDR3 region: CASSPQTDTQYF. The CDR3 DNA is TGTGCCAGCAGCCCGCAGACAGATACGCAGTATTTT.

The rearrangement uses TRBV10-2 and TRBJ1-3, with a weak D call TRBD1 (6 bases). This CDR3 region has 16 residues. The germline V gene has CDR1 WSHSY and CDR2 SAAADI. V lost 2 bases and J 4 bases, leaving 15 bases between the germline ends. The CDR3 DNA reads as TGCGCCAGCAGTGAGACAGGACAGCTAACGGGAAACACCATATATTTT. It specifies CASSETGQLTGNTIYF.

The J gene is TRBJ1-4, the V gene TRBV9; D possibly corresponds to TRBD1 (5 bases). The V and J ends lost 0 bases and 3 bases respectively, with 9 bases between them. The CDR3 length is 15 residues. Germline assignment: CDR1 SGDLS and CDR2 YYNGEE. CDR3 sequence: CASSVGQHPNEKLFF. Written as DNA, the CDR3 is TGTGCCAGCAGCGTAGGACAGCACCCTAATGAAAAACTGTTTTTT.

The table lists this clone with a count of one. The genes are TRBV10-1 and TRBJ2-7; 14 bases agree with TRBD2. Trimming took 7 bases from V and 7 from J; bases not matched to a gene: 9. The length of the CDR3 is 15 residues. CDR1 is WNHNN and CDR2 is SYGVQD in the germline V gene (reference sequence). The DNA of the CDR3 is TGCGCCAGCATGCTGGGACTAGCGGGGGATGAGGAGCAGTACTTC. Translated, it gives CASMLGLAGDEEQYF.

V usage is TRBV9 and J usage is TRBJ1-3; D possibly corresponds to TRBD1 (5 bases). The CDR3 totals 19 residues. Germline values: CDR1 SGDLS, CDR2 YYNGEE. V was clipped by 1 base and J by 2 bases, with 22 bases between them. CDR3 nucleotides: TGTGCCAGCAGCGTAACCCCCGGGCCAGCATTAGGGGCTGGAAACACCATATATTTT. It specifies CASSVTPGPALGAGNTIYF. Complete variable domain (other parts from reference TRBV9 and TRBJ1-3): DSGVTQTPKHLITATGQRVTLRCSPRSGDLSVYWYQQSLDQGLQFLIQYYNGEERAKGNILERFSAQQFPDLHSELNLSSLELGDSALYFCASSVTPGPALGAGNTIYFGEGSWLTVV.

This clone was counted a single time. The chain uses TRBV28 and TRBJ1-1; 7 nucleotides agree with TRBD1. Trimming removed 1 base from V and 5 bases from J; junction bases left unmatched: 13. This CDR3 is 17 amino acids long. The V gene's germline CDR1 is MDHEN and CDR2 SYDVKM. CDR3 DNA sequence: TGTGCCAGCAGTTTATATCGAGGGGGCGGCCTAGCTACTGAAGCTTTCTTT. It encodes CASSLYRGGGLATEAFF.

This chain connects TRBV9 to TRBJ2-1; D gene uncertain. The CDR3 contains 17 residues. CDR1 and CDR2 (germline): SGDLS, YYNGEE. V shed 2 bases and J shed 3 bases, with 18 bases lying between them. The CDR3 DNA reads TGTGCCAGCAGCGTCGCTGGAGTCCCGATAAGCTACAATGAGCAGTTCTTC. As protein: CASSVAGVPISYNEQFF.

This sequence joins TRBV5-1 and TRBJ2-5; weak D call: TRBD2 (5 bases). The end of the DNA aligns better with TRBJ2-7, so the J call may be wrong. The CDR3 runs to 12 residues. Germline loops: CDR1 SGHRS, CDR2 YFSETQ. CDR3 bases: TGCGCCAGCAGCTGGGCGGGTGACGAGCAGTACTTC. As protein: CASSWAGDEQYF.

This clone was detected only a few times. The chain recombines TRBV19 with TRBJ2-7; 9 positions agree with TRBD1. The CDR3 contains 13 residues. V shed 9 bases, J shed 3 bases, and the junction held 6 bases outside the gene matches. Germline CDR1 LNHDA, CDR2 SQIVND (reference sequence). The CDR3 DNA reads TGTGCCAGCAAGGGGACAGGGCACTACGAGCAGTACTTC. This encodes CASKGTGHYEQYF.

In regard to this clone: One junction end disagrees with the germline gene, perhaps due to a read error. The chain employs TRBV2 and TRBJ1-1; 8 bases align to TRBD1. The CDR3 consists of 15 residues. Germline CDR1 reads SNHLY; CDR2 reads FYNNEI. For the CDR3, the DNA is TGTGCCAGCAGGGAAGGACAGGGACGGAACACTGAAGCTTTCTTT. Translating it yields CASREGQGRNTEAFF.

V gene TRBV28 combines with J gene TRBJ2-3, with TRBD2 matching 11 bases. The CDR3 length is 16 residues. Germline V gene lookup returns CDR1 MDHEN and CDR2 SYDVKM. With 2 bases clipped from V and 3 bases from J, the junction kept 4 bases outside the gene matches. CDR3 DNA sequence: TGTGCCAGCAGTTTACCAGGGACTAGCGGTACAGATACGCAGTATTTT. Its protein product is CASSLPGTSGTDTQYF. The whole variable domain, remainder taken from reference TRBV28 and TRBJ2-3, is DVKVTQSSRYLVKRTGEKVFLECVQDMDHENMFWYRQDPGLGLRLIYFSYDVKMKEKGDIPEGYSVSREKKERFSLILESASTNQTSMYLCASSLPGTSGTDTQYFGPGTRLTVL.

The chain carries TRBV11-2 and TRBJ2-1; TRBD2 aligns across 9 bases. The CDR3 is 16 amino acids. Germline-derived CDR1 and CDR2 are SGHAT and FQNNGV. Trimming took 1 base from V and 9 from J; bases not matched to a gene: 10. CDR3 amino acids: CASSLVGGRAIGEQFF. CDR3 in DNA: TGTGCCAGCAGCTTAGTAGGCGGGAGGGCAATTGGTGAGCAGTTCTTC.

The V call is TRBV7-9, the J call TRBJ2-2, with TRBD1 matching 8 bases. Unmatched junction bases numbered 8, after V lost 5 bases and J lost 3 bases. Per the germline V gene, CDR1 is SEHNR and CDR2 is FQNEAQ (reference sequence). CDR3 length equals 16 residues. CDR3 DNA: TGTGCCAGCAGCGTCCCCAGGGGGCAATACACCGGGGAGCTGTTTTTT. Residues: CASSVPRGQYTGELFF. Variable domain in full (rest from reference TRBV7-9 and TRBJ2-2): DTGVSQNPRHKITKRGQNVTFRCDPISEHNRLYWYRQTLGQGPEFLTYFQNEAQLEKSRLLSDRFSAERPKGSFSTLEIQRTEQGDSAMYLCASSVPRGQYTGELFFGEGSRLTVL.

This clone was counted a single time. The genes are TRBV4-1 and TRBJ2-5; D call uncertain. The DNA end favors TRBJ2-7, so the J call may be wrong. This CDR3 comprises 16 residues. Germline CDR1 reads MGHRA; CDR2 reads YSYEKL. For the CDR3, the DNA is TGCGCCAGCAGCCAAGGCTCGAGCTTCCATTCCTACGAGCAGTACTTC. It encodes CASSQGSSFHSYEQYF.

The rearrangement uses TRBV19 and TRBJ1-1; no firm D call. This CDR3 spans 15 amino acids. The germline V gene encodes CDR1 LNHDA and CDR2 SQIVND (reference sequence). The V end was cut by 7 bases, the J end by 1 base, with 16 bases between. The CDR3 here is CASTQAFSTNTEAFF. The CDR3 DNA follows: TGTGCCAGTACCCAGGCCTTTAGTACGAACACTGAAGCTTTCTTT.

The CDR3 DNA is TGTGCCAGCGGGACAGGCAACTATGGCTACACCTTC. Encoded protein: CASGTGNYGYTF. This rearrangement joins TRBV2 to TRBJ1-2; TRBD1 matches at 8 bases. The length of the CDR3 is 12 residues. CDR1 SNHLY and CDR2 FYNNEI come from the germline V gene. With V trimmed by 8 bases and J by 2 bases, 1 base remained unmatched.

This sequence joins TRBV19 and TRBJ1-5; possible D gene TRBD1, 6 bases. The CDR3 has 16 amino acids. The germline V gene has CDR1 LNHDA and CDR2 SQIVND (reference sequence). The V and J ends lost 3 bases and 2 bases respectively, with 14 bases between them. CDR3 DNA: TGTGCCAGTAGTATGTTCGGTGGACAGCGCAATCAGCCCCAGCATTTT. Encoded protein: CASSMFGGQRNQPQHF.

The J gene is TRBJ2-3, the V gene TRBV10-3; no reliable D call. The CDR3 runs 12 residues. The germline V and J ends were trimmed by 9 bases and 4 bases, with 11 bases remaining between them. Germline V gene sequence: CDR1 ENHRY, CDR2 SYGVKD. CDR3 bases: TGTGCCATTGCAACGCCGGCAGATACGCAGTATTTT. As protein: CAIATPADTQYF.

This clone showed up just once. The chain links TRBV11-2 to TRBJ2-1; TRBD2 matches 8 bases. The ends lost 0 bases at V and 7 bases at J; junction bases unmatched: 8. There are 16 residues in the CDR3. Per the germline V gene, CDR1 is SGHAT and CDR2 is FQNNGV. The CDR3 sequence: CASSLEPAGVGNEQFF. CDR3 bases: TGTGCCAGCAGCTTAGAACCAGCGGGAGTGGGGAATGAGCAGTTCTTC.

The J gene is TRBJ2-5, the V gene TRBV7-2; TRBD2 agrees at 14 bases. Germline CDR1 is SGHTA and CDR2 is FQGNSA. The CDR3 totals 17 residues. V trimming: 3 bases; J trimming: 1 base; junction bases outside the gene matches: 4. DNA for the CDR3: TGTGCCAGCAGCTTGGAGACTAGCGGGAGGGGCCAAGAGACCCAGTACTTC. Translation: CASSLETSGRGQETQYF.